These 28 T cell receptor beta chains were sequenced from one sample in a study of T cells in localized non-small cell lung cancer. The assay was immunoSEQ multiplex PCR, and TCRdb's table has in-frame clones only and misses some. The sample consists of 53,000 or so clones, over 80% of them appearing once. The specimen comprised peripheral blood mononuclear cells, sampled before any cancer treatment. The receptors here all came from a man aged 35-69 years with stage III lung adenocarcinoma.

The J gene is TRBJ1-1, the V gene TRBV7-3, with D uncertain. Germline V CDR1 and CDR2: SGHTA, FQGTGA. The CDR3 extends over 15 amino acids. Trimming took 0 bases from V and 1 from J, leaving 9 bases between them. The CDR3 DNA follows: TGTGCCAGCAGCTTAACGTCCGGACGGAACACTGAAGCTTTCTTT. Its translation: CASSLTSGRNTEAFF.

This clone occurred a few times. The chain recombines TRBV2 with TRBJ1-4; no clear D gene. This CDR3 comprises 14 residues. Between the trimmed V and J ends, which lost 0 bases and 8 bases, there was a span of 10 bases. Germline-derived CDR1 and CDR2 are SNHLY and FYNNEI. CDR3 protein: CASSEAEGGEKLFF. The CDR3 nucleotides read TGTGCCAGCAGTGAAGCAGAGGGTGGGGAAAAACTGTTTTTT.

In this sample, this clone turned up once. The genes are TRBV11-2 and TRBJ1-2, with D possibly TRBD1 on 5 matching bases. Germline values: CDR1 SGHAT, CDR2 FQNNGV. The length of the CDR3 is 19 residues. V lost 0 bases, J lost 5 bases, and 25 bases lay in between. The DNA of the CDR3 is TGTGCCAGCAGCTTAGATCCCATTTTACAGGAGGGAATTGGGTATGGCTACACCTTC. It codes for CASSLDPILQEGIGYGYTF.

V gene TRBV5-6 combines with J gene TRBJ1-2; possibly TRBD1 for D (5 bases). This CDR3 comprises 14 residues. The germline V gene has CDR1 SGHDT and CDR2 YYEEEE. V was trimmed by 5 bases and J by 4 bases, leaving 15 bases between them. The CDR3: CASSPTGDFYGYTF. CDR3 DNA sequence: TGTGCCAGCAGTCCAACCGGGGACTTCTATGGCTACACCTTC.

V and J are TRBV11-3 and TRBJ2-5, with a tentative D call TRBD1 (6 bases). This CDR3 is 14 amino acids long. V gave up 0 bases and J gave up 4 bases, with 9 bases separating them. The V gene's germline CDR1 is SGHNT and CDR2 YENEEA. The CDR3 sequence: CASSLDLTGETQYF. CDR3 nucleotide sequence: TGTGCCAGCAGCTTAGATTTGACAGGAGAGACCCAGTACTTC.

The gene calls are TRBV7-9 and TRBJ1-1; D remains unclear. There are 13 residues in the CDR3. Germline-derived CDR1 and CDR2 are SEHNR and FQNEAQ (reference sequence). The germline V and J ends were trimmed by 1 base and 6 bases, with 9 bases remaining between them. Here the CDR3 DNA reads TGTGCCAGCAGCTTAGAGGCAGCGGCTGAAGCTTTCTTT. It is translated as CASSLEAAAEAFF.

The sample holds a few counts of this clone. The chain joins TRBV7-7 to TRBJ2-5; TRBD1 or TRBD2 may be the D gene (5 bases each). Germline CDR1 is SSHAT and CDR2 is FNYEAQ (reference sequence). CDR3 length equals 16 residues. Trimming removed 2 bases from V and 5 bases from J, with 18 bases in between. This CDR3 is CASSLNPGTSGETQYF. The CDR3 DNA follows: TGTGCCAGCAGCTTAAACCCGGGGACCTCCGGGGAGACCCAGTACTTC.

This clone was seen only a few times. For the CDR3, the DNA is TGTGCCAGCAGCGGCATATCGGGAGAGGATGAGCAGTTCTTC. Encoded protein: CASSGISGEDEQFF. The chain is built from TRBV11-3 and TRBJ2-1, with D perhaps matching TRBD2 (6 bases). Germline values: CDR1 SGHNT, CDR2 YENEEA. This CDR3 comprises 14 residues. With 5 bases removed from V and 8 bases from J, the gap between germline ends came to 16 bases. The full variable domain, completed using reference TRBV11-3 and TRBJ2-1, is EAGVVQSPRYKIIEKKQPVAFWCNPISGHNTLYWYLQNLGQGPELLIRYENEEAVDDSQLPKDRFSAERLKGVDSTLKIQPAELGDSAVYLCASSGISGEDEQFFGPGTRLTVL.

The gene calls are TRBV7-9 and TRBJ1-1, with a possible D match to TRBD1 (5 bases). CDR1 and CDR2 (germline): SEHNR, FQNEAQ (reference sequence). V shed 1 base and J shed 6 bases, with 9 bases lying between them. The CDR3 runs to 13 residues. The CDR3 is CASSLDGGAEAFF. The CDR3 DNA sequence: TGTGCCAGCAGCTTAGATGGGGGGGCTGAAGCTTTCTTT.

CDR3 DNA: TGTGCCTGTCCCTACCCGAGCGGGGACGTGAACACTGAAGCTTTCTTT. Its translation: CACPYPSGDVNTEAFF. This sequence joins TRBV30 and TRBJ1-1, with D maybe TRBD1 (5 bases). V lost 6 bases, J lost 0 bases, and 20 bases lay in between. This CDR3 spans 16 amino acids. CDR1 GTSNPN and CDR2 SVGIG come from the germline V gene (reference sequence).

This sequence joins TRBV7-9 and TRBJ2-7; D gene ambiguous. V was shortened by 5 bases and J by 0 bases, with 5 bases between the two germline ends. CDR1 and CDR2 from the germline V gene are SEHNR and FQNEAQ (reference sequence). The CDR3 sequence is 12 residues long. CDR3 loop: CASSPYSYEQYF. As DNA, the CDR3 is TGTGCCAGCAGCCCTTACTCCTACGAGCAGTACTTC.

The V call is TRBV6-6, the J call TRBJ2-5; D not resolved. This CDR3 is built from 13 residues. Trimming removed 4 bases from V and 2 bases from J, with 8 bases in between. The germline CDR1 and CDR2 sequences are MNHNY and SVGAGI (reference sequence). CDR3 in amino acids: CASSSLGQETQYF. The CDR3 DNA sequence: TGTGCCAGCAGTTCTCTGGGGCAAGAGACCCAGTACTTC.

The count of this clone is one. The chain recombines TRBV14 with TRBJ2-2; weak D call: TRBD2 (6 bases). Germline V lookup: CDR1 SGHDN, CDR2 FVKESK. CDR3 length equals 14 residues. V was clipped by 4 bases and J by 6 bases, with 12 bases between them. Written as DNA, the CDR3 is TGTGCCAGCAGCCCCGTTGCGGGGCCCGGGGAGCTGTTTTTT. It translates to CASSPVAGPGELFF.

This chain links TRBV7-2 with TRBJ2-1; D uncertain. CDR1 and CDR2 from the germline V gene are SGHTA and FQGNSA. Trimming took 5 bases from V and 10 from J, leaving 15 bases between them. The CDR3 runs 13 residues. This CDR3 reads CASSRYPTREQFF. The CDR3 DNA is TGTGCCAGCAGCCGTTATCCCACCCGAGAGCAGTTCTTC.

The rearrangement uses TRBV18 and TRBJ2-2; D is unresolved. This CDR3 region has 14 residues. The germline V gene has CDR1 KGHSH and CDR2 LQKENI. V gave up 3 bases and J gave up 7 bases, with 12 bases separating them. The CDR3 protein is CASSPGSGGGELFF. The CDR3 DNA follows: TGTGCCAGCTCACCCGGATCGGGTGGCGGGGAGCTGTTTTTT.

The chain joins TRBV6-1 to TRBJ1-2; TRBD1 aligns across 7 bases. J gave up 8 bases and V 6 bases, and 9 bases lay outside the gene matches. This CDR3 contains 13 residues. The germline V gene has CDR1 MNHNS and CDR2 SASEGT. CDR3 DNA sequence: TGTGCCAGCAGCGAGGGGGACAGACGCGGCTACACCTTC. Translation gives CASSEGDRRGYTF.

This chain uses TRBV6-1 with TRBJ1-1; D gene ambiguous. CDR1 MNHNS and CDR2 SASEGT come from the germline V gene. Trimming pared 5 bases from V and 2 bases from J, leaving 9 bases between. The CDR3 contains 13 residues. CDR3 in amino acids: CASSPDGNTEAFF. CDR3 bases: TGTGCCAGCAGTCCGGACGGTAACACTGAAGCTTTCTTT.

The chain recombines TRBV11-2 with TRBJ1-3; D is ambiguous. Germline-derived CDR1 and CDR2 are SGHAT and FQNNGV. The CDR3 length is 16 residues. The V end lost 4 bases, the J end lost 7 bases, and 20 bases lay between the germline ends. This chain's CDR3 is CASSSPVGAAGNTIYF. CDR3 nucleotide sequence: TGTGCCAGCAGCTCCCCTGTGGGCGCGGCGGGGAACACCATATATTTT.

In its sample, this clone was seen once. This sequence joins TRBV27 and TRBJ1-1, with D possibly being TRBD1 (5 bases). This CDR3 has 14 amino acids. V shed 5 bases and J shed 8 bases, with 18 bases lying between them. CDR1 is MNHEY and CDR2 is SMNVEV in the germline V gene (reference sequence). The CDR3 loop is CASSPGTLSPEAFF. The CDR3 DNA reads TGTGCCAGCAGTCCCGGGACTCTATCACCAGAAGCTTTCTTT.

CDR3 residues: CASSLWALRTGELFF. The DNA for the CDR3 is TGTGCCAGCAGCTTGTGGGCCCTCAGGACCGGGGAGCTGTTTTTT. The chain links TRBV5-4 to TRBJ2-2; D is uncertain. V was pared by 1 base and J by 5 bases, with 12 bases between. Germline values: CDR1 SGHNT, CDR2 YYREEE (reference sequence). The CDR3 extends over 15 amino acids. Full variable domain (outside the CDR3, taken from reference TRBV5-4 and TRBJ2-2): ETGVTQSPTHLIKTRGQQVTLRCSSQSGHNTVSWYQQALGQGPQFIFQYYREEENGRGNFPPRFSGLQFPNYSSELNVNALELDDSALYLCASSLWALRTGELFFGEGSRLTVL.

This clone was recorded once. The J gene is TRBJ2-1, the V gene TRBV7-3; 10 positions match TRBD1. Germline-derived CDR1 and CDR2 are SGHTA and FQGTGA. This CDR3 comprises 16 residues. V lost 1 base and J lost 7; bases outside the gene matches: 7. For the CDR3, the DNA is TGTGCCAGCAGCTTAATTGCTGACAGGGGGCAAAATGAGCAGTTCTTC. Translated: CASSLIADRGQNEQFF.

V and J are TRBV2 and TRBJ1-4; D gene ambiguous. The germline gives CDR1 SNHLY, CDR2 FYNNEI. The CDR3 is made up of 14 amino acids. V was clipped by 4 bases and J by 8 bases, with 14 bases between them. The DNA of the CDR3 is TGTGCCAGCAGTGCGGAGGCGTCGGAGGAAAAACTGTTTTTT. Amino acid sequence: CASSAEASEEKLFF. The variable domain in full, completed from reference TRBV2 and TRBJ1-4, reads EPEVTQTPSHQVTQMGQEVILRCVPISNHLYFYWYRQILGQKVEFLVSFYNNEISEKSEIFDDQFSVERPDGSNFTLKIRSTKLEDSAMYFCASSAEASEEKLFFGSGTQLSVL.

The chain joins TRBV10-3 to TRBJ2-2, with 9 bases aligning to TRBD1. This CDR3 spans 15 amino acids. In germline, CDR1 is ENHRY, CDR2 SYGVKD. Losses at the gene ends were 2 bases for V and 8 bases for J; bases not matched to a gene: 6. The CDR3 region has the DNA TGTGCCATCAGTGAGCAACAGGGGGCGCAAGGGGAGCTGTTTTTT. This encodes CAISEQQGAQGELFF.

This clone was seen once. The rearrangement links TRBV5-1 to TRBJ2-5; D uncertain. Per the germline V gene, CDR1 is SGHRS and CDR2 is YFSETQ. This CDR3 spans 13 amino acids. Trimming removed 0 bases from V and 0 bases from J, with 3 bases in between. CDR3 nucleotide sequence: TGCGCCAGCAGCTTGGACCACCAAGAGACCCAGTACTTC. Amino acids: CASSLDHQETQYF.

This chain links TRBV5-4 with TRBJ2-5; D might be TRBD1 (5 bases). Germline-derived CDR1 and CDR2 are SGHNT and YYREEE (reference sequence). This CDR3 has 13 residues. The germline V and J ends were trimmed by 3 bases and 2 bases, with 8 bases remaining between them. CDR3 amino acids: CASSSDMQETQYF. The CDR3, as DNA: TGTGCCAGCAGCTCGGACATGCAAGAGACCCAGTACTTC.

The chain carries TRBV7-3 and TRBJ2-6, with D unresolved. The CDR3 runs to 15 residues. The V end was cut by 6 bases, the J end by 0 bases, with 9 bases between. Germline V CDR1 and CDR2: SGHTA, FQGTGA. The CDR3 nucleotides read TGTGCCAGCAGTGTAAGGGCCTCTGGGGCCAACGTCCTGACTTTC. Translation: CASSVRASGANVLTF.

The rearrangement uses TRBV27 and TRBJ2-3; D gene uncertain. This CDR3 is 14 amino acids long. Germline V gene data show CDR1 as MNHEY and CDR2 as SMNVEV (reference sequence). Trimming pared 3 bases from V and 4 bases from J, leaving 11 bases between. The chain's CDR3 is CASSFSPRADTQYF. In DNA form, the CDR3 reads TGTGCCAGCAGTTTTTCCCCTCGAGCAGATACGCAGTATTTT.

The CDR3 region is CASSPRGGIGKTQYF. The CDR3 coding sequence is TGTGCCAGCAGCCCTAGGGGAGGGATTGGAAAGACCCAGTACTTC. V and J are TRBV7-3 and TRBJ2-5; TRBD2 matches at 7 bases. The germline V gene has CDR1 SGHTA and CDR2 FQGTGA. The CDR3 has 15 residues. J was trimmed by 6 bases and V by 5 bases; bases with no gene match: 12.